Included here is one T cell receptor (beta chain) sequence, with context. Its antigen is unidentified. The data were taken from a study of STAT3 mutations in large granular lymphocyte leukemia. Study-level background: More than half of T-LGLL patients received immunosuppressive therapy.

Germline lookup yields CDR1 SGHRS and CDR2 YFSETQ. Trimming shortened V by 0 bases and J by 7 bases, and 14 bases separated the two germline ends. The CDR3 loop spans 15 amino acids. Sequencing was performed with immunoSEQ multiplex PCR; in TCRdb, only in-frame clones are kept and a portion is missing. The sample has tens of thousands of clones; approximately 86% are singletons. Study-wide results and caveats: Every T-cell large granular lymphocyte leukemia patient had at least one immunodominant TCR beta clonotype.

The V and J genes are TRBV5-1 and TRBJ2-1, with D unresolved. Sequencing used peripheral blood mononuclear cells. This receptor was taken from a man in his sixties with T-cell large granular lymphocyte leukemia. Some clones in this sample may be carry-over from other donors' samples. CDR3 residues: CASSLEIGKGNEQFF. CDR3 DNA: TGCGCCAGCAGCTTGGAGATAGGGAAGGGAAATGAGCAGTTCTTC.